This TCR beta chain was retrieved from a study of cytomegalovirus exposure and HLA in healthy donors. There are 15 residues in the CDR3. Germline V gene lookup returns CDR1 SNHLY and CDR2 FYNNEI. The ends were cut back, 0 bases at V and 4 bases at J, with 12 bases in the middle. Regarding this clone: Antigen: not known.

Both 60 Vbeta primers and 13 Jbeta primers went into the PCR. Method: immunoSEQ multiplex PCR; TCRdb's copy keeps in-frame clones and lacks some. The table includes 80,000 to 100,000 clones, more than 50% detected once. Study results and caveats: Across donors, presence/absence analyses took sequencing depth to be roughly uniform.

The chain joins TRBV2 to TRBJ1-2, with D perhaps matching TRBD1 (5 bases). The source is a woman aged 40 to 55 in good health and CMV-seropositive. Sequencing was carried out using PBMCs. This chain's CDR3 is CASSEATRGSYGYTF. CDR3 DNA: TGTGCCAGCAGTGAAGCGACGCGGGGGTCCTATGGCTACACCTTC. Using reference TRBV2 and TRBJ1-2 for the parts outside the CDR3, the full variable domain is EPEVTQTPSHQVTQMGQEVILRCVPISNHLYFYWYRQILGQKVEFLVSFYNNEISEKSEIFDDQFSVERPDGSNFTLKIRSTKLEDSAMYFCASSEATRGSYGYTFGSGTRLTVV.